This T cell receptor (beta chain) was captured in a study of blood T cell repertoires in COVID-19. From germline, CDR1 is MDHEN and CDR2 SYDVKM. V was pared by 7 bases and J by 2 bases, with 14 bases between. The CDR3 is 14 residues long. Here immunoSEQ multiplex PCR was the method, and the copy in TCRdb shows in-frame clones only, minus some. Counted here are about 380,000 clones, around 85% occurring once; the ten biggest clones make up 3.6%. Sequenced material: peripheral blood. This receptor was identified in a woman under 30 with acute or convalescent COVID-19. The rearrangement uses TRBV28 and TRBJ1-2, with D perhaps TRBD1 (6 bases). In DNA form, the CDR3 reads TGTGCCAGCACTACACTGGGACAAAACTATGGCTACACCTTC. Residues: CASTTLGQNYGYTF.